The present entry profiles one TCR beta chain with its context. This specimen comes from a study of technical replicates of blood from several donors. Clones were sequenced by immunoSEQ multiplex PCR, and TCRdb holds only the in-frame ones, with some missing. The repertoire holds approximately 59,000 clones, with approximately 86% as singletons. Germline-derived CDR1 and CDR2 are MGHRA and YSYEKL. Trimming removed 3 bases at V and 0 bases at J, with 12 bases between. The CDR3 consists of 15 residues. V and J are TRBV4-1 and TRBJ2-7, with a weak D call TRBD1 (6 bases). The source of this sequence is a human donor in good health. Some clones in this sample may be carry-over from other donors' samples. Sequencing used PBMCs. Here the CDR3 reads CASSQDSARSYEQYF. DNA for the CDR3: TGCGCCAGCAGCCAGGACAGTGCCCGCTCCTACGAGCAGTACTTC.